One and the same sample provided the 7 T cell receptor beta chains below, sequenced in a study of Ad26.COV2.S vaccination and SARS-CoV-2 variants. Clones were sequenced by immunoSEQ multiplex PCR, and TCRdb holds only the in-frame ones, with some missing. The sample carries over 400,000 clones, around 92% recorded once. As to treatment: 15 to 20 received Ad26.COV2.S at low or high dose, single or two shots; about 5 received placebo; per-sample allocation not given. All samples were drawn on day 63, counting from the first vaccine or placebo injection. The source was peripheral blood, collected in a trial of Ad26.COV2.S vaccine versus placebo. These TCRs come from a person aged 18-60 years who received the Ad26.COV2.S COVID-19 vaccine or a placebo.

This clone was observed a handful of times. The CDR3 region is CASSLVRVNYEQYF. CDR3 bases: TGTGCCAGCAGCTTGGTTAGGGTTAACTACGAGCAGTACTTC. The V and J genes are TRBV5-5 and TRBJ2-7; D not resolved. The CDR3 is made up of 14 amino acids. Trimming cost V 0 bases and J 3 bases, with 10 bases left between them. Germline V CDR1 and CDR2: SGHKS, YYEKEE (reference sequence).

This clone showed up just once. CDR3 bases: TGTGCCAGCAGCTTAGACGGCAGATTAAACTATGGCTACACCTTC. Translating gives CASSLDGRLNYGYTF. The V and J genes are TRBV11-2 and TRBJ1-2; D is uncertain. Germline V lookup: CDR1 SGHAT, CDR2 FQNNGV. This CDR3 region has 15 residues. Trimming took off 0 bases at V and 2 bases at J, with 10 bases between the two ends. The full variable domain, in which reference TRBV11-2 and TRBJ1-2 provide the parts outside the CDR3, is EAGVAQSPRYKIIEKRQSVAFWCNPISGHATLYWYQQILGQGPKLLIQFQNNGVVDDSQLPKDRFSAERLKGVDSTLKIQPAKLEDSAVYLCASSLDGRLNYGYTFGSGTRLTVV.

The chain recombines TRBV9 with TRBJ2-1, with D perhaps TRBD1 (5 bases). CDR3 length: 16 residues. Germline V CDR1 and CDR2: SGDLS, YYNGEE. With 3 bases removed from V and 0 bases from J, the gap between germline ends came to 13 bases. For the CDR3, the DNA is TGTGCCAGCAGCGCACTTAGTGGGGCCTCCTACAATGAGCAGTTCTTC. The encoded protein is CASSALSGASYNEQFF.

The rearrangement joins TRBV19 to TRBJ2-5; 9 nucleotides match TRBD1. V was clipped by 5 bases and J by 4 bases; unmatched bases: 5. The CDR3 length is 14 residues. Germline CDR1 and CDR2: LNHDA and SQIVND (reference sequence). The CDR3 sequence is CASSPPGQGETQYF. The CDR3 bases are TGTGCCAGTAGTCCCCCGGGACAGGGAGAGACCCAGTACTTC. The full variable domain, in which reference TRBV19 and TRBJ2-5 provide the parts outside the CDR3, is DGGITQSPKYLFRKEGQNVTLSCEQNLNHDAMYWYRQDPGQGLRLIYYSQIVNDFQKGDIAEGYSVSREKKESFPLTVTSAQKNPTAFYLCASSPPGQGETQYFGPGTRLLVL.

A single count supports this clone. The chain is built from TRBV5-1 and TRBJ2-3, with 10 bases that match TRBD2. Germline V gene data show CDR1 as SGHRS and CDR2 as YFSETQ. The CDR3 has 18 amino acids. The ends lost 2 bases at V and 0 bases at J; junction bases unmatched: 9. CDR3 coding DNA: TGCGCCAGCAGCTTCGGTCCTAGCGGGGGCCTGAGCACAGATACGCAGTATTTT. This codes for CASSFGPSGGLSTDTQYF.

This chain links TRBV7-9 with TRBJ1-1; D remains unclear. Germline-derived CDR1 and CDR2 are SEHNR and FQNEAQ (reference sequence). The CDR3 totals 13 residues. Between the trimmed V and J ends, which lost 2 bases and 2 bases, there was a span of 6 bases. The CDR3 here is CASSLPANTEAFF. CDR3 DNA: TGTGCCAGCAGCTTACCGGCCAACACTGAAGCTTTCTTT.

The V and J genes are TRBV28 and TRBJ2-3; the D is unclear. The CDR3 covers 16 residues. The V end lost 1 base, the J end lost 0 bases, and 11 bases lay between the germline ends. Germline V gene lookup returns CDR1 MDHEN and CDR2 SYDVKM. The CDR3 coding sequence is TGTGCCAGCAGTTTATCGGAGACAACTAGCACAGATACGCAGTATTTT. Its protein is CASSLSETTSTDTQYF. Using reference TRBV28 and TRBJ2-3 for the parts outside the CDR3, the full variable domain is DVKVTQSSRYLVKRTGEKVFLECVQDMDHENMFWYRQDPGLGLRLIYFSYDVKMKEKGDIPEGYSVSREKKERFSLILESASTNQTSMYLCASSLSETTSTDTQYFGPGTRLTVL.